This passage covers 12 T cell receptor beta chains from one sample sequenced in a study of blood T cell repertoires in COVID-19. Using immunoSEQ multiplex PCR, the repertoire was profiled, and TCRdb retains in-frame clones only, with some absent. The top ten hold roughly 50% of the sample, which has around 21,000 clones, 79% seen once. Specimen: peripheral blood. The receptors come from a man older than 75 with acute or convalescent COVID-19.

This sequence joins TRBV29-1 and TRBJ2-7, with D possibly being TRBD1 (5 bases). CDR3 size: 13 residues. The ends were cut back, 6 bases at V and 6 bases at J, with 18 bases in the middle. Germline V gene sequence: CDR1 SQVTM, CDR2 ANQGSEA. This CDR3 is CSVVRTYLFEQYF. DNA for the CDR3: TGCAGCGTGGTCAGGACATACCTCTTCGAGCAGTACTTC.

The chain is built from TRBV5-1 and TRBJ1-2, with 8 bases lining up with TRBD1. Germline CDR1 SGHRS, CDR2 YFSETQ. The CDR3 has 14 amino acids. V trimming: 1 base; J trimming: 2 bases; junction bases outside the gene matches: 1. The CDR3 region has the DNA TGCGCCAGCAGCTTGTCAGGGGGCAACTATGGCTACACCTTC. This codes for CASSLSGGNYGYTF.

This clone was detected only a few times. The chain links TRBV29-1 to TRBJ2-7; D may be TRBD2 (5 bases). Per the germline V gene, CDR1 is SQVTM and CDR2 is ANQGSEA. The CDR3 extends over 12 amino acids. V was trimmed by 6 bases and J by 2 bases, leaving 11 bases between them. The CDR3: CSVLGVTYEQYF. As DNA, the CDR3 is TGCAGCGTACTCGGGGTGACCTACGAGCAGTACTTC.

The chain carries TRBV6-6 and TRBJ2-7, with 9 positions matching TRBD2. V was clipped by 5 bases and J by 9 bases; unmatched bases: 11. CDR3 size: 14 residues. Looked up from germline, CDR1 is MNHNY and CDR2 is SVGAGI (reference sequence). Here the CDR3 DNA reads TGTGCCAGCAGTACCCCGGGACTAGCTGTGCGGCAGTACTTC. It yields the protein CASSTPGLAVRQYF.

This chain joins TRBV6-5 and TRBJ2-7, with 9 nucleotides matching TRBD1. Losses at the gene ends were 7 bases for V and 2 bases for J; bases not matched to a gene: 3. Germline V gives CDR1 MNHEY, CDR2 SVGAGI. The CDR3 has 13 residues. CDR3 sequence: CASTRTGAYEQYF. CDR3 in DNA: TGTGCCAGCACTCGGACAGGGGCCTACGAGCAGTACTTC.

In this sample, this clone turned up once. V usage is TRBV4-1 and J usage is TRBJ2-1, with TRBD2 identical over 9 bases. Germline V gives CDR1 MGHRA, CDR2 YSYEKL. The CDR3 extends over 15 amino acids. V was clipped by 0 bases and J by 8 bases; unmatched bases: 5. The CDR3 sequence: CASSQDTVAGDEQFF. The CDR3 region has the DNA TGCGCCAGCAGCCAAGATACGGTAGCGGGAGATGAGCAGTTCTTC.

The chain recombines TRBV29-1 with TRBJ2-7; TRBD1 is a possible D gene (6 bases). V was cut by 7 bases and J by 2 bases, with 12 bases left in between. CDR1 and CDR2 from the germline V gene are SQVTM and ANQGSEA. This CDR3 is built from 12 residues. CDR3: CSGLQGPYEQYF. The CDR3 region has the DNA TGCAGCGGGCTACAGGGTCCCTACGAGCAGTACTTC.

The chain links TRBV2 to TRBJ1-4; 10 bases line up with TRBD1. V lost 9 bases, J lost 5 bases, and 3 bases stayed unmatched. Germline lookup yields CDR1 SNHLY and CDR2 FYNNEI. This CDR3 contains 13 residues. The CDR3 coding sequence is TGTGCCAGGCGGACAGGGGGAAATGAAAAACTGTTTTTT. Amino acids: CARRTGGNEKLFF.

The V call is TRBV24-1, the J call TRBJ2-1; a possible D gene is TRBD2 (6 bases). Germline loops: CDR1 KGHDR, CDR2 SFDVKD. The CDR3 length is 17 residues. With 0 bases removed from V and 0 bases from J, the gap between germline ends came to 11 bases. The CDR3 coding sequence is TGTGCCACCAGTGATTTGCAGGCCGGGAGCTCCTACAATGAGCAGTTCTTC. It encodes CATSDLQAGSSYNEQFF.

The CDR3: CASNSGTGRQPQHF. CDR3 in DNA: TGTGCCAGTAATTCCGGGACAGGGAGGCAGCCCCAGCATTTT. The V and J genes are TRBV28 and TRBJ1-5; 9 bases are shared with TRBD1. The V segment lost 9 bases and the J segment 7 bases; nucleotides outside the gene matches: 10. This CDR3 contains 14 residues. In germline, CDR1 is MDHEN, CDR2 SYDVKM.

V usage is TRBV28 and J usage is TRBJ2-2; D may be TRBD2 (6 bases). Germline loops: CDR1 MDHEN, CDR2 SYDVKM. V was cut by 6 bases and J by 5 bases, with 19 bases left in between. CDR3 length equals 16 residues. This CDR3 is CASSRTGGARTGELFF. As DNA, the CDR3 is TGTGCCAGCAGCAGGACCGGAGGGGCAAGAACCGGGGAGCTGTTTTTT.

This clone was counted between two and nine times. The chain employs TRBV3-1 (or the pseudogene TRBV3-2) and TRBJ1-3, with unresolved D. The germline V gene encodes CDR1 LGHDT and CDR2 YNNKEL (reference sequence). This CDR3 region has 13 residues. V shed 5 bases and J shed 2 bases, with 7 bases lying between them. The CDR3 here is CASSSTPGNTIYF. Here the CDR3 DNA reads TGTGCCAGCAGCTCTACTCCTGGAAACACCATATATTTT.